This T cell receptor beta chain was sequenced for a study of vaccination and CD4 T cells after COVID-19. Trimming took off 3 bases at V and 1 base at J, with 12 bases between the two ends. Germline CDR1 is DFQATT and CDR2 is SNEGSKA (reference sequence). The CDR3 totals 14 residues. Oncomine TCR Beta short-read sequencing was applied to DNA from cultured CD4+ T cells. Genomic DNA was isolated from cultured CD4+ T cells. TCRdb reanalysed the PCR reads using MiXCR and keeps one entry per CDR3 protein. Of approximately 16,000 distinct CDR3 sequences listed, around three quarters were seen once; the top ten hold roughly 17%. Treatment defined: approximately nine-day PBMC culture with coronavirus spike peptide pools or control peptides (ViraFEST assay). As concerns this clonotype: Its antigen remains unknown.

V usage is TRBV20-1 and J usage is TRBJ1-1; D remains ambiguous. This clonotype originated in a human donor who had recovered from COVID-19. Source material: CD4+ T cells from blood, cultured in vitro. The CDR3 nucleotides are TGCAGTGCTAGTATAAGACTGAGGAACACTGAAGCTTTCTTT. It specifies CSASIRLRNTEAFF.